What follows describes a single T cell receptor (beta chain). Its specific antigen is unknown. No base quality values were provided; no much bigger clone lies one nucleotide off. The data were obtained in a study of blood T cell repertoires in COVID-19 (dated by TCRdb to the early 2020s). Study-wide context: Samples from collaborators originated in the United States, Italy and Spain and spanned both the acute and convalescent phases of COVID-19. The material from the prospective study consisted of cDNA or gDNA derived from T cells, B-cell-depleted T cells, or PBMCs. The dataset comprised deeply sampled blood TCRbeta repertoires from subjects exposed to, actively infected with, or recovered from COVID-19. The repertoires were made available in a free public database intended to serve as a resource for research on the immune response to SARS-CoV-2. The samples were drawn from the first 160 participants of the ongoing ImmuneRACE study and from some 1,300 subjects provided by 6 global collaborators. The sample metadata nearly always contained a de-identified subject ID, COVID-19 status, age in years and sex. Where available, HLA class I and class II types were obtained from metadata supplied by the sample provider rather than from assay-based typing. Paper-wide results and their limitations: How much clinical and demographic metadata was included differed by source and by participant, and the metadata was provided uncurated.

TCRbeta CDR3 regions were amplified from genomic DNA using the immunoSEQ Assay, a bias-controlled multiplex PCR. As for the authors' bioinformatics: The number of nucleated cells in each sample was estimated by amplification of reference gene primers within the assay. Sequence reads were collapsed and filtered to measure the absolute abundance of every unique TCRbeta CDR3 rearrangement. For each sample, productive Simpson clonality was calculated as the square root of Simpson's diversity index across productive rearrangements. TCRdb mirrors the immuneACCESS table, restricted to in-frame sequences. Some clones are absent from its copies; in checked studies, under half trace to an unresolved V gene, and the reason for the others is unknown. The V and J calls and clone size were taken over from that table, and D and trimming were inferred from the DNA. Recorded for this sample are approximately 330,000 clones; about 91% of them occurred a single time. The top ten hold approximately 9.9% of the sample.

The germline V gene sets CDR1 to MDHEN and CDR2 to SYDVKM. The cysteine opens and the phenylalanine closes a CDR3 of 18 amino acids. This entry keeps only the CDR3 DNA: 54 bases, framed from base 1. Trimming removed 6 bases from V and 5 bases from J; the gene matches leave 21 bases unexplained. One collaborating source in Seattle enrolled patients while the patients were actively infected and followed the patients over time throughout the course of disease. Whole blood was collected in K2EDTA tubes by collaborating institutions according to the institutions' own protocols. Collaborator samples were shipped for TCRbeta analysis as frozen whole blood, isolated PBMCs, or DNA extracted from either sample type.

Sequenced input: peripheral blood. The receptor was derived from a man aged 25 to 45 with COVID-19, enrolled during active disease. Rearrangement joined TRBV28 to TRBJ2-5, with 7 central nucleotides matching TRBD2. The DNA sequence is as follows: TGTGCCAGCAGGCCTCAAGCGGGACGCTATAGGTTGTTGGAGACCCAGTACTTC. It translates as CASRPQAGRYRLLETQYF.